Presented here are 10 T cell receptor beta chains from one specimen sequenced in a study of OX40 agonist ivuxolimab in advanced cancers. Sequenced by immunoSEQ multiplex PCR; TCRdb stores in-frame clones only, minus some. This repertoire shows 20,000 to 30,000 clones, about 85% found once; its top ten account for roughly a third. The specimen was CD4+ or CD8+ T cells sorted from blood, collected in a trial of the OX40 agonist ivuxolimab. These receptors were obtained from an adult with an advanced solid tumor such as melanoma, head and neck, liver or kidney cancer.

The chain recombines TRBV7-8 with TRBJ2-1; no clear D gene. Trimming shortened V by 3 bases and J by 4 bases, and 10 bases separated the two germline ends. The length of the CDR3 is 14 residues. The germline gives CDR1 SGHVS, CDR2 FQNEAQ. In DNA, the CDR3 is TGTGCCAGCAGCTTCCCCCTTGCGTACAATGAGCAGTTCTTC. Encoded protein: CASSFPLAYNEQFF.

The chain joins TRBV5-1 to TRBJ2-5; D call uncertain. CDR3 size: 11 residues. The germline V and J ends were trimmed by 2 bases and 5 bases, with 4 bases remaining between them. In germline, CDR1 is SGHRS, CDR2 YFSETQ. CDR3 residues: CASSFGETQYF. In DNA, the CDR3 is TGCGCCAGCAGCTTCGGGGAGACCCAGTACTTC. The full variable domain, with the rest looked up from reference TRBV5-1 and TRBJ2-5, is KAGVTQTPRYLIKTRGQQVTLSCSPISGHRSVSWYQQTPGQGLQFLFEYFSETQRNKGNFPGRFSGRQFSNSRSEMNVSTLELGDSALYLCASSFGETQYFGPGTRLLVL.

This clone was observed a single time. The chain is built from TRBV7-9 and TRBJ2-1, with D possibly being TRBD2 (6 bases). The V gene lost 1 base and the J gene lost 8 bases, with 18 bases spanning the gap. The CDR3 totals 16 residues. CDR1 is SEHNR and CDR2 is FQNEAQ in the germline V gene (reference sequence). CDR3 bases: TGTGCCAGCAGCTTAGTCACCCGGGGGTTCGGGGATGAGCAGTTCTTC. Translating gives CASSLVTRGFGDEQFF.

The chain links TRBV14 to TRBJ2-5, with no clear D. The CDR3 totals 11 residues. V gave up 4 bases and J gave up 5 bases, with 5 bases separating them. Germline V gene sequence: CDR1 SGHDN, CDR2 FVKESK. CDR3 sequence (DNA): TGTGCCAGCAGCCGAATGGAGACCCAGTACTTC. Its translation: CASSRMETQYF.

This chain uses TRBV5-4 with TRBJ2-3; TRBD1 might be the D (6 bases). The ends were cut back, 3 bases at V and 0 bases at J, with 8 bases in the middle. The CDR3 is 14 amino acids. Per the germline V gene, CDR1 is SGHNT and CDR2 is YYREEE (reference sequence). CDR3 sequence reads: CASSSRGSTDTQYF. CDR3 DNA sequence: TGTGCCAGCAGCTCCAGGGGAAGCACAGATACGCAGTATTTT.

J is TRBJ2-1 and V is TRBV11-3; D is perhaps TRBD2 (7 bases). The V gene lost 3 bases and the J gene lost 9 bases, with 18 bases spanning the gap. Germline values: CDR1 SGHNT, CDR2 YENEEA. The CDR3 runs to 15 residues. The CDR3 reads CASSLGGAKGFEQFF. DNA for the CDR3: TGTGCCAGCAGCTTGGGGGGGGCTAAGGGTTTTGAGCAGTTCTTC. Full variable domain (outside the CDR3, taken from reference TRBV11-3 and TRBJ2-1): EAGVVQSPRYKIIEKKQPVAFWCNPISGHNTLYWYLQNLGQGPELLIRYENEEAVDDSQLPKDRFSAERLKGVDSTLKIQPAELGDSAVYLCASSLGGAKGFEQFFGPGTRLTVL.

J is TRBJ1-1 and V is TRBV5-1; D gene unclear. The V gene lost 2 bases and the J gene lost 0 bases, with 8 bases spanning the gap. The CDR3 extends over 14 amino acids. CDR1 and CDR2 from the germline V gene are SGHRS and YFSETQ. CDR3 sequence: CASSFPEMNTEAFF. CDR3 coding DNA: TGCGCCAGCAGCTTTCCAGAAATGAACACTGAAGCTTTCTTT.

The chain carries TRBV2 and TRBJ2-7; D call uncertain. The CDR3 consists of 11 residues. Germline CDR1 and CDR2: SNHLY and FYNNEI. The V end lost 5 bases, the J end lost 5 bases, and 7 bases lay between the germline ends. CDR3 residues: CASSYYDEQYF. The CDR3 bases are TGTGCCAGCAGTTATTATGACGAGCAGTACTTC.

Note on this clone: At one of its ends the junction is not consistent with the germline gene, which may arise from a read error. The chain carries TRBV5-4 and TRBJ1-6, with 9 nucleotides matching TRBD1. The CDR3 has 15 residues. Per the germline V gene, CDR1 is SGHNT and CDR2 is YYREEE (reference sequence). CDR3 region: CASSSDRGYTSPLHF. CDR3 bases: TGTGCCAGCAGCTCTGACAGGGGGTATACTTCACCCCTCCACTTT. The full variable domain, with the rest looked up from reference TRBV5-4 and TRBJ1-6, is ETGVTQSPTHLIKTRGQQVTLRCSSQSGHNTVSWYQQALGQGPQFIFQYYREEENGRGNFPPRFSGLQFPNYSSELNVNALELDDSALYLCASSSDRGYTSPLHFGNGTRLTVT.

The CDR3 here is CASSFRAANTGELFF. The CDR3, as DNA: TGTGCCAGCAGTTTCAGGGCGGCGAACACCGGGGAGCTGTTTTTT. The rearrangement joins TRBV11-2 to TRBJ2-2, with TRBD1 as a possible D gene (5 bases). Germline V gene data show CDR1 as SGHAT and CDR2 as FQNNGV. V was trimmed by 6 bases and J by 0 bases, leaving 11 bases between them. CDR3 length equals 15 residues.